This T cell receptor beta chain comes out of a study of cytomegalovirus exposure and HLA in healthy donors. The PCR contained 60 Vbeta and 13 Jbeta primers. In the study's own analysis: An analysis performed later counted 75 million to 80 million unique TCR beta chains (around 9.9 million of them shared). The method was immunoSEQ multiplex PCR; TCRdb's version includes in-frame clones alone and lacks a portion of them. V, J and clone size are those of that table, while D and trimming were read from the DNA. The profile shows about 130,000 clones, more than 60% of them singletons. Findings and limits, study-wide: Sequencing depth roughly uniform across donors was assumed in presence/absence analyses. TCR beta chains numbering roughly 150 were designated cytomegalovirus-associated.

This CDR3 is built from 13 residues. J was trimmed by 5 bases and V by 9 bases; bases with no gene match: 9. Per the germline V gene, CDR1 is MNHEY and CDR2 is SVGAGI. Worth noting for this clone: What it binds is not known.

The genes are TRBV6-5 and TRBJ1-1; 7 bases map to TRBD1. Source material: PBMCs. The sequence was obtained from a woman between 35 and 50 years old in good health and CMV-seropositive. As DNA, the CDR3 is TGTGCCAGTCTGGACAGGCCTGGGACTGAAGCTTTCTTT. Translated, it gives CASLDRPGTEAFF.